This T cell receptor (beta chain) was obtained from a study of blood T cells in healthy people across ages. Germline V lookup: CDR1 SGHTA, CDR2 FQGNSA. The trim removed 5 bases at V and 6 bases at J, leaving 12 bases unmatched. The CDR3 consists of 15 residues. The use of a sample-barcoded 5' primer and a J-beta primer mix characterized a second PCR of about 6 to 12 cycles. Every cDNA molecule carried a tag from a template-switch adaptor bearing 12 random nucleotides. TCRdb itself ran the 5' RACE reads through MiXCR, one entry per CDR3 protein. The sample holds approximately 680,000 distinct CDR3 sequences; roughly 32% are singletons and the top ten take 15% to 17%.

The material sequenced was blood. The source is an elderly woman in good health. This rearrangement joins TRBV7-2 to TRBJ1-2; 7 nucleotides agree with TRBD1. The CDR3 protein is CASSATTGISNGYTF. The CDR3 DNA is TGTGCCAGCAGCGCGACGACAGGGATTAGCAATGGCTACACCTTC.